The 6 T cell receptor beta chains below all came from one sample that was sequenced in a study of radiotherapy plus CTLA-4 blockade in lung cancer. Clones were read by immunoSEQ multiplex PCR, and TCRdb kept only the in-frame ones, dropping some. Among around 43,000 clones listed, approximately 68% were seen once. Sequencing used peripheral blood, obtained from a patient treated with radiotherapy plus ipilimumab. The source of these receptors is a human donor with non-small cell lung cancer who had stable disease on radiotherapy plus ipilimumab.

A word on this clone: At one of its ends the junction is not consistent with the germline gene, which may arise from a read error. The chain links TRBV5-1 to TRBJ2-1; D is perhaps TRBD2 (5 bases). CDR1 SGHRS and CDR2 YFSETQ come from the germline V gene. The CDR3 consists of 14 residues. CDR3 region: CATSDPGSYNEQFF. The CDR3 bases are TGCGCCACCAGCGACCCGGGATCCTACAATGAGCAGTTCTTC.

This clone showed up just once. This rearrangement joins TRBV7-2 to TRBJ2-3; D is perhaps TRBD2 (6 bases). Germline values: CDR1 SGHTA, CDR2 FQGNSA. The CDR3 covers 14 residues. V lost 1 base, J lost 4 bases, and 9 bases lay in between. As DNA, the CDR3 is TGTGCCAGCAGCTTAGTAATAGCGGCAGATACGCAGTATTTT. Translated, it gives CASSLVIAADTQYF.

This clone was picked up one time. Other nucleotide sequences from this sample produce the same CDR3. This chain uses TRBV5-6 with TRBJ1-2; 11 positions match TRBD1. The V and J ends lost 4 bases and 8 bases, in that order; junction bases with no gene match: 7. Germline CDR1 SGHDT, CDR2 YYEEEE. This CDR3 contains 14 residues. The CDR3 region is CASSPDRGRGGYTF. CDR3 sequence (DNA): TGTGCCAGCAGCCCGGACAGGGGGCGCGGCGGCTACACCTTC.

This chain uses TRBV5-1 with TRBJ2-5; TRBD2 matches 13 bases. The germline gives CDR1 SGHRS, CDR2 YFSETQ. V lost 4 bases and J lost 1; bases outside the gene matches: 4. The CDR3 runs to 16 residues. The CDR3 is CASSPTSGGGQETQYF. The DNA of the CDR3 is TGCGCCAGCAGCCCTACTAGCGGGGGGGGCCAAGAGACCCAGTACTTC.

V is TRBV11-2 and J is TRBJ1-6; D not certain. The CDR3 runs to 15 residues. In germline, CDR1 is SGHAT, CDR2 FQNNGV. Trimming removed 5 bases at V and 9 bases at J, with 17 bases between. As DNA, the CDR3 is TGTGCCAGCAGCCTGCGGCCCCGAGGAAGTTCACCCCTCCACTTT. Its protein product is CASSLRPRGSSPLHF. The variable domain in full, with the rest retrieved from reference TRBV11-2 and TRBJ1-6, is EAGVAQSPRYKIIEKRQSVAFWCNPISGHATLYWYQQILGQGPKLLIQFQNNGVVDDSQLPKDRFSAERLKGVDSTLKIQPAKLEDSAVYLCASSLRPRGSSPLHFGNGTRLTVT.

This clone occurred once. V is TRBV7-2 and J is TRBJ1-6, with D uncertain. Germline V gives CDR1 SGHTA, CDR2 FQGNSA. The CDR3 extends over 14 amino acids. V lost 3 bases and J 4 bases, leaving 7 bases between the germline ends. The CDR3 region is CASSFAGYNSPLHF. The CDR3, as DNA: TGTGCCAGCAGCTTTGCGGGTTATAATTCACCCCTCCACTTT. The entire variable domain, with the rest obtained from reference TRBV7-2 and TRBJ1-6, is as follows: GAGVSQSPSNKVTEKGKDVELRCDPISGHTALYWYRQSLGQGLEFLIYFQGNSAPDKSGLPSDRFSAERTGGSVSTLTIQRTQQEDSAVYLCASSFAGYNSPLHFGNGTRLTVT.